Detailed here is one T cell receptor beta chain. V lost 4 bases and J 8 bases, leaving 12 bases between the germline ends. This CDR3 is built from 13 residues. In germline, CDR1 is SEHNR, CDR2 FQNEAQ (reference sequence). The sample is drawn from a study of blood T cell repertoires in COVID-19. Study as a whole: Researchers got acute and convalescent COVID-19 samples from the United States, Italy and Spain.

The method was immunoSEQ multiplex PCR; TCRdb's version includes in-frame clones alone and lacks a portion of them. Of 200,000 to 300,000 clones in the sample, over 65% are singletons; the top ten hold around 3.4%. Sequenced input: peripheral blood. The chain employs TRBV7-9 and TRBJ2-1; D perhaps matches TRBD2 (5 bases). The sequence came from a woman aged 80 or older with acute or convalescent COVID-19. CDR3: CASSYYLAYEQFF. In nucleotides, the CDR3 is TGTGCCAGCAGCTATTATCTAGCTTATGAGCAGTTCTTC.